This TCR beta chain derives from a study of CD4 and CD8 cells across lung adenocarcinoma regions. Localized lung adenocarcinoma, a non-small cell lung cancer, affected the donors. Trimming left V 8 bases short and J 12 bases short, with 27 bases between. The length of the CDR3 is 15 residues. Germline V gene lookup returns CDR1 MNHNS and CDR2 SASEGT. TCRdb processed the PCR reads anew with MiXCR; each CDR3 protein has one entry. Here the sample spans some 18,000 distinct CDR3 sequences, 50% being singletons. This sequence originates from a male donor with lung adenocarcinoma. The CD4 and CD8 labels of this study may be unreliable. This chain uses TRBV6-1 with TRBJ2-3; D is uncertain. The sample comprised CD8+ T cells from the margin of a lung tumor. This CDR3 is CASSTGGRAENIQYF. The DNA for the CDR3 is TGTGCCAGCTCCACGGGCGGACGAGCCGAAAACATTCAGTATTTT.